The TCR beta chain under discussion was sequenced for a study of blood T cell repertoires in COVID-19. Overall study context: Both acute and convalescent COVID-19 samples were obtained from the United States, Italy and Spain.

This clone came up once. Libraries were prepared by immunoSEQ multiplex PCR; TCRdb keeps only in-frame clonotypes and omits some of them. The sample holds about 55,000 clones; 90% are singletons and the top ten take approximately 15%. This CDR3 spans 15 amino acids. Germline V gene sequence: CDR1 SNHLY, CDR2 FYNNEI. V lost 7 bases, J lost 3 bases, and 12 bases stayed unmatched. This receptor was taken from a human donor with active COVID-19. The donor label of this sample is uncertain. The chain links TRBV2 to TRBJ2-7; 7 bases fit TRBD2. The sample was peripheral blood. The CDR3 loop reads CASTPFWEGHYEQYF. CDR3 in DNA: TGTGCCAGCACCCCTTTTTGGGAGGGCCACTACGAGCAGTACTTC. The whole variable domain, remainder taken from reference TRBV2 and TRBJ2-7, is EPEVTQTPSHQVTQMGQEVILRCVPISNHLYFYWYRQILGQKVEFLVSFYNNEISEKSEIFDDQFSVERPDGSNFTLKIRSTKLEDSAMYFCASTPFWEGHYEQYFGPGTRLTVT.